Below, 32 T cell receptor beta chains from the same sample are listed, as sequenced in a study of blood T cell repertoires in COVID-19. The data were produced by immunoSEQ multiplex PCR, yet TCRdb's version contains in-frame clones alone and is incomplete. This table holds 250,000 to 300,000 clones, more than 75% found once. The sequenced sample consisted of peripheral blood. The receptors derive from a woman in her thirties or forties who had recovered from COVID-19.

The CDR3 sequence: CASSLTPHTPQGYGYTF. The CDR3 DNA reads as TGTGCCAGCAGCTTAACCCCCCACACCCCGCAGGGCTATGGCTACACCTTC. The V call is TRBV7-2, the J call TRBJ1-2, with D possibly matching TRBD1 (5 bases). The CDR3 loop spans 17 amino acids. The ends were cut back, 2 bases at V and 4 bases at J, with 20 bases in the middle. Germline assignment: CDR1 SGHTA and CDR2 FQGNSA.

Of note for this clone: Since no conserved phenylalanine or tryptophan closes the CDR3, a read error is the likely cause. Because the CDR3's place on the DNA is in doubt, the DNA is left out and the CDR3 is given as listed by TCRdb. The chain uses TRBV7-9 and TRBJ1-2; the tabulated D call, TRBD1, remains unverified against the DNA. The CDR3 is 8 residues long, counting both termini. CDR1 is SEHNR and CDR2 is FQNEAQ in the germline V gene (reference sequence). The chain's CDR3 is CASSIQGP.

This clone was seen a handful of times. The rearrangement links TRBV6-1 to TRBJ2-1, with TRBD1 matching over 8 bases. Looked up from germline, CDR1 is MNHNS and CDR2 is SASEGT. With V trimmed by 3 bases and J by 7 bases, 5 bases remained unmatched. This CDR3 is built from 14 residues. CDR3 coding DNA: TGTGCCAGCAGTGAGGGGGACAGGAGGAATGAGCAGTTCTTC. It codes for CASSEGDRRNEQFF.

This clone was detected once. CDR3 region: CASSQGATTQYF. CDR3 coding DNA: TGTGCCAGCAGCCAAGGGGCGACTACGCAGTATTTT. The genes are TRBV3-1 (or the pseudogene TRBV3-2) and TRBJ2-3, with no clear D. Trimming took 1 base from V and 8 from J, leaving 7 bases between them. Germline CDR1 and CDR2: LGHDT and YNNKEL (reference sequence). CDR3 length equals 12 residues.

This chain connects TRBV5-1 to TRBJ2-7, with 8 bases lining up with TRBD1. Germline CDR1 is SGHRS and CDR2 is YFSETQ. With V trimmed by 5 bases and J by 0 bases, 10 bases remained unmatched. The CDR3 spans 16 residues. This CDR3 is CASSGGGTGPSYEQYF. DNA of the CDR3: TGCGCCAGCAGTGGGGGCGGGACAGGACCCTCCTACGAGCAGTACTTC.

There are a few counts of this clone. J is TRBJ2-7 and V is TRBV30, with TRBD1 matching over 12 bases. V gave up 1 base and J gave up 9 bases; unmatched junction bases: 7. Germline assignment: CDR1 GTSNPN and CDR2 SVGIG (reference sequence). The length of the CDR3 is 14 residues. The CDR3 is CAWSGGTGGLGQYF. The CDR3 DNA follows: TGTGCCTGGAGTGGCGGGACAGGGGGCTTGGGGCAGTACTTC.

This sequence joins TRBV6-4 and TRBJ1-2; no definite D call. CDR3 length: 17 amino acids. Between the trimmed V and J ends, which lost 3 bases and 0 bases, there was a span of 17 bases. Germline loops: CDR1 MRHNA, CDR2 SNTAGT. In nucleotides, the CDR3 is TGTGCCAGCAGTGAAGATCCTACGAGGGTCCCTAACTATGGCTACACCTTC. Amino acid sequence: CASSEDPTRVPNYGYTF.

The chain has TRBV7-8 and TRBJ1-2, with D maybe TRBD1 (6 bases). The CDR3 spans 15 residues. Trimming left V 0 bases short and J 2 bases short, with 10 bases between. Germline loops: CDR1 SGHVS, CDR2 FQNEAQ. CDR3 bases: TGTGCCAGCAGCTTAGCTGGGACAAACAACTATGGCTACACCTTC. Protein: CASSLAGTNNYGYTF.

This sequence joins TRBV5-5 and TRBJ2-1; possible D gene TRBD2, 5 bases. From germline, CDR1 is SGHKS and CDR2 YYEKEE (reference sequence). With 4 bases removed from V and 5 bases from J, the gap between germline ends came to 16 bases. The CDR3 spans 15 residues. The CDR3 coding sequence is TGTGCCAGCAGCCTTGGGTGGTGGGAGAACAATGAGCAGTTCTTC. It encodes CASSLGWWENNEQFF.

This chain joins TRBV19 and TRBJ2-7; a weak D match, TRBD2 (6 bases). This CDR3 is built from 12 residues. Trimming removed 6 bases at V and 2 bases at J, with 8 bases between. Looked up from germline, CDR1 is LNHDA and CDR2 is SQIVND (reference sequence). The CDR3 here is CASRGGTYEQYV. In DNA, the CDR3 is TGTGCCAGTAGGGGGGGAACCTACGAGCAGTACGTC.

This chain joins TRBV24-1 and TRBJ1-2, with a possible D match to TRBD1 (6 bases). Per germline, CDR1 KGHDR and CDR2 SFDVKD. Trimming took off 5 bases at V and 3 bases at J, with 21 bases between the two ends. The CDR3 covers 17 residues. The CDR3 region has the DNA TGTGCCACCAGTGGGGGGCCGAAGAAAGGGGGGGACTATGGCTACACCTTC. Its protein product is CATSGGPKKGGDYGYTF.

This chain joins TRBV19 and TRBJ2-1; TRBD2 aligns across 10 bases. Trimming cost V 10 bases and J 13 bases; bases outside gene matches: 13. This CDR3 has 13 amino acids. Germline-derived CDR1 and CDR2 are LNHDA and SQIVND (reference sequence). This chain's CDR3 is CATRGTSVDGQFF. The CDR3 DNA sequence: TGTGCCACCCGGGGGACTAGCGTGGATGGACAGTTCTTC.

The chain combines TRBV5-6 with TRBJ1-1; 8 bases align to TRBD1. The germline gives CDR1 SGHDT, CDR2 YYEEEE. The CDR3 consists of 15 residues. The V gene end was trimmed by 0 bases and the J gene end by 3 bases; junction bases not matched to a gene: 4. The CDR3 loop is CASSLVQGADTEAFF. Written as DNA, the CDR3 is TGTGCCAGCAGCTTGGTCCAGGGGGCGGACACTGAAGCTTTCTTT.

CDR3 sequence (DNA): TGTGCCAGCTCCCCCCCGGGACAGGGTTGGGCCAAAAACATTCAGTACTTC. It encodes CASSPPGQGWAKNIQYF. The rearrangement uses TRBV18 and TRBJ2-4; 9 nucleotides match TRBD1. Unmatched junction bases numbered 10, after V lost 6 bases and J lost 1 base. Looked up from germline, CDR1 is KGHSH and CDR2 is LQKENI. This CDR3 has 17 residues.

CDR3 sequence: CASSLGPRTEAFF. CDR3 nucleotides: TGTGCCAGCAGCTTAGGACCGAGGACTGAAGCTTTCTTT. The chain carries TRBV7-6 and TRBJ1-1, with no clear D. The V end lost 1 base, the J end lost 5 bases, and 8 bases lay between the germline ends. CDR3 length equals 13 residues. CDR1 and CDR2 (germline): SGHVS, FNYEAQ.

This chain joins TRBV30 and TRBJ2-6; D call uncertain. Germline CDR1 and CDR2: GTSNPN and SVGIG (reference sequence). V lost 0 bases, J lost 0 bases, and 12 bases lay in between. This CDR3 is 17 amino acids long. In DNA, the CDR3 is TGTGCCTGGAGTGTGGGCAGTACAACCTCTGGGGCCAACGTCCTGACTTTC. Translated: CAWSVGSTTSGANVLTF.

The chain recombines TRBV27 with TRBJ2-7; 10 bases fit TRBD1. The V segment lost 8 bases and the J segment 3 bases; nucleotides outside the gene matches: 10. The CDR3 runs 15 residues. Per germline, CDR1 MNHEY and CDR2 SMNVEV (reference sequence). The CDR3 region has the DNA TGTGCCAGCCGGAAAATGGGACAGGGGATCTACGAGCAGTACTTC. Translation gives CASRKMGQGIYEQYF.

This clone was picked up many times. The rearrangement uses TRBV27 and TRBJ2-6; TRBD1 is a possible D gene (5 bases). With 6 bases removed from V and 0 bases from J, the gap between germline ends came to 9 bases. The CDR3 has 15 amino acids. Germline CDR1 MNHEY, CDR2 SMNVEV (reference sequence). Written as DNA, the CDR3 is TGTGCCAGCAGCCTCAGGGTCTCTGGGGCCAACGTCCTGACTTTC. Translation: CASSLRVSGANVLTF. Variable domain in full (rest from reference TRBV27 and TRBJ2-6): EAQVTQNPRYLITVTGKKLTVTCSQNMNHEYMSWYRQDPGLGLRQIYYSMNVEVTDKGDVPEGYKVSRKEKRNFPLILESPSPNQTSLYFCASSLRVSGANVLTFGAGSRLTVL.

The V gene is TRBV2, the J gene TRBJ1-2; TRBD1 agrees at 7 bases. This CDR3 region has 15 residues. With V trimmed by 1 base and J by 6 bases, 8 bases remained unmatched. The germline V gene encodes CDR1 SNHLY and CDR2 FYNNEI. The CDR3 sequence is CASSEGQGVAHGYTF. The CDR3 DNA sequence: TGTGCCAGCAGTGAAGGGCAGGGGGTCGCGCATGGCTACACCTTC. The full variable domain, rest sourced from reference TRBV2 and TRBJ1-2, is EPEVTQTPSHQVTQMGQEVILRCVPISNHLYFYWYRQILGQKVEFLVSFYNNEISEKSEIFDDQFSVERPDGSNFTLKIRSTKLEDSAMYFCASSEGQGVAHGYTFGSGTRLTVV.

The V call is TRBV19, the J call TRBJ2-6; 10 bases line up with TRBD1. CDR3 length: 17 amino acids. Trimming cost V 3 bases and J 0 bases; bases outside gene matches: 2. CDR1 is LNHDA, CDR2 SQIVND, per germline (reference sequence). The CDR3 region is CASSMGQGSSGANVLTF. Here the CDR3 DNA reads TGTGCCAGTAGTATGGGACAGGGGAGCTCTGGGGCCAACGTCCTGACTTTC.

V is TRBV2 and J is TRBJ1-1; 7 bases fit TRBD1. Germline V gene data show CDR1 as SNHLY and CDR2 as FYNNEI. V lost 8 bases to trimming and J lost 6 bases; unmatched junction nucleotides: 9. The CDR3 is 13 amino acids. CDR3 DNA: TGTGCCAGCTCACATAGGGGGCTGGCTGAAGCTTTCTTT. Its translation is CASSHRGLAEAFF.

The chain links TRBV6-2 or TRBV6-3 to TRBJ2-3; D is undetermined. The CDR3 totals 13 residues. Germline V gives CDR1 MNHEY, CDR2 SVGEGT. Trimming cost V 2 bases and J 2 bases, with 5 bases left between them. CDR3 loop: CASSYKYTDTQYF. The CDR3 DNA is TGTGCCAGCAGTTACAAATACACAGATACGCAGTATTTT.

This clone came up once. The rearrangement joins TRBV27 to TRBJ2-7; D is possibly TRBD1 (6 bases). This CDR3 is 11 amino acids long. Germline V gene lookup returns CDR1 MNHEY and CDR2 SMNVEV (reference sequence). V was shortened by 7 bases and J by 9 bases, with 13 bases between the two germline ends. CDR3 nucleotide sequence: TGTGCCAGCATGGGGGCCTGGGGGCAGTACTTC. This gives the protein CASMGAWGQYF.

This clone was found a few times. This sequence joins TRBV5-1 and TRBJ2-1, with 11 bases fitting TRBD2. The length of the CDR3 is 18 residues. V gave up 1 base and J gave up 1 base; unmatched junction bases: 7. CDR1 is SGHRS and CDR2 is YFSETQ in the germline V gene. CDR3 nucleotides: TGCGCCAGCAGCTTGTTAGCGGGAGGGCCGGGGTCCTACAATGAGCAGTTCTTC. Translating it yields CASSLLAGGPGSYNEQFF.

This chain uses TRBV27 with TRBJ2-7; tentative D call: TRBD1 (5 bases). Trimming took off 5 bases at V and 4 bases at J, with 15 bases between the two ends. Looked up from germline, CDR1 is MNHEY and CDR2 is SMNVEV (reference sequence). The CDR3 sequence is 14 residues long. For the CDR3, the DNA is TGTGCCAGCAGTCCCGAGGACATGCGGTACGAGCAGTACGTC. Its translation: CASSPEDMRYEQYV.

V and J are TRBV7-9 and TRBJ2-7, with 9 nucleotides matching TRBD2. This CDR3 has 17 amino acids. V was pared by 5 bases and J by 3 bases, with 14 bases of the junction left unmatched. Germline CDR1 and CDR2: SEHNR and FQNEAQ (reference sequence). CDR3 in amino acids: CASSPPTRVAGVYEQYF. In DNA, the CDR3 is TGTGCCAGCAGCCCACCCACAAGGGTAGCGGGAGTCTACGAGCAGTACTTC.

Remarks on this clone: The same CDR3 can be traced to other DNA sequences in this sample. V usage is TRBV7-9 and J usage is TRBJ1-1; D is perhaps TRBD1 (5 bases). From germline, CDR1 is SEHNR and CDR2 FQNEAQ (reference sequence). This CDR3 is built from 13 residues. Trimming took off 1 base at V and 5 bases at J, with 8 bases between the two ends. The CDR3 sequence is CASSLGQGTEAFF. The CDR3 nucleotides read TGTGCCAGCAGCTTAGGGCAGGGTACTGAAGCTTTCTTT.

The chain has TRBV6-5 and TRBJ1-2; D is uncertain. Germline values: CDR1 MNHEY, CDR2 SVGAGI. This CDR3 is built from 15 residues. V lost 2 bases to trimming and J lost 4 bases, with 14 bases between them. CDR3 sequence reads: CASSYDSTSGYGYTF. CDR3 bases: TGTGCCAGCAGTTACGATTCGACTAGTGGCTATGGCTACACCTTC.

The chain employs TRBV11-2 and TRBJ2-1; tentative D call: TRBD1 (5 bases). The CDR3 is made up of 16 amino acids. Germline CDR1 is SGHAT and CDR2 is FQNNGV. Trimming stripped 0 bases from V and 3 bases from J, with 12 bases between. The CDR3 sequence: CASSLEGRDGYNEQFF. DNA for the CDR3: TGTGCCAGCAGCTTAGAGGGCAGGGATGGCTACAATGAGCAGTTCTTC.

CDR3 in DNA: TGTGCCATCAGTCCCCGGGGAGGTTTGAACACTGAAGCTTTCTTT. It encodes CAISPRGGLNTEAFF. This chain joins TRBV10-3 and TRBJ1-1; D uncertain. The ends were cut back, 5 bases at V and 0 bases at J, with 13 bases in the middle. Germline loops: CDR1 ENHRY, CDR2 SYGVKD. This CDR3 has 15 residues.

This rearrangement joins TRBV9 to TRBJ2-3; 9 positions agree with TRBD2. V was clipped by 3 bases and J by 6 bases; unmatched bases: 14. Per germline, CDR1 SGDLS and CDR2 YYNGEE. The CDR3 contains 17 residues. The CDR3 coding sequence is TGTGCCAGCAGCGCAGAGGGTAGCGGGGGACCCCCGGATACGCAGTATTTT. It translates to CASSAEGSGGPPDTQYF.

J is TRBJ2-3 and V is TRBV6-4; 11 bases fit TRBD2. CDR1 is MRHNA and CDR2 is SNTAGT in the germline V gene. The CDR3 length is 16 residues. Unmatched junction bases numbered 3, after V lost 2 bases and J lost 2 bases. The CDR3 is CASSDSSGRATDTQYF. The CDR3 bases are TGTGCCAGCAGTGACAGTAGCGGGAGGGCCACAGATACGCAGTATTTT.